What follows describes a single T cell receptor (beta chain). The antigen remains undetermined. These data are taken from a study of cytomegalovirus exposure and HLA in healthy donors. General study findings and limits: The study labeled 150 to 200 TCR beta chains cytomegalovirus-associated. Later analysis associated a missense DCLRE1C variant with TCR beta V- and J-gene trimming. Earlier findings revealed that most TCR beta V segments proved productive either about 90% or about 30% of the time.

The germline CDR1 and CDR2 sequences are GTSNPN and SVGIG (reference sequence). The J segment lost 5 bases and the V segment lost 7 bases, leaving 2 bases of the junction unmatched. The CDR3 runs 12 residues. Primers included in the PCR were 60 Vbeta and 13 Jbeta primers. Profiling relied on immunoSEQ multiplex PCR, and the TCRdb table lists in-frame clones only, not all of them. Of about 180,000 clones listed, approximately 80% are singletons. The sequence derives from a girl aged 5-17 years in good health and CMV-seropositive. The V call is TRBV30, the J call TRBJ2-5; 12 bases match TRBD2. The source material was PBMCs. The CDR3 protein is CALTSGSETQYF. The CDR3 nucleotides are TGTGCCTTGACTAGCGGGAGTGAGACCCAGTACTTC. Using reference TRBV30 and TRBJ2-5 for the parts outside the CDR3, the full variable domain is SQTIHQWPATLVQPVGSPLSLECTVEGTSNPNLYWYRQAAGRGLQLLFYSVGIGQISSEVPQNLSASRPQDRQFILSSKKLLLSDSGFYLCALTSGSETQYFGPGTRLLVL.